This T cell receptor (beta chain) is from a study of cytomegalovirus exposure and HLA in healthy donors. It was with 60 Vbeta and 13 Jbeta primers that the PCR ran. Measured with immunoSEQ multiplex PCR; TCRdb has only the in-frame clones, and not every one. The ten most abundant clones cover roughly 6.6% of a sample with more than 90,000 clones. Germline-derived CDR1 and CDR2 are SGHTA and FQGNSA. This CDR3 has 12 residues. Trimming pared 1 base from V and 6 bases from J, leaving 7 bases between. This TCR came from a man in his forties in good health and CMV-seropositive. The material sequenced was PBMCs. The chain uses TRBV7-2 and TRBJ2-7; possible D gene TRBD2, 5 bases. DNA of the CDR3: TGTGCCAGCAGCTTAGTTCGGGGCGAGCAGTACTTC. It translates to CASSLVRGEQYF.